This T cell receptor (beta chain) was recovered during a study of T cells in localized non-small cell lung cancer. Study conclusions and caveats: The study detected a median approximately 55 of the top 100 tumor clones in adjacent lung. Overall survival was longer when the density of T cells in the blood was higher. Uninvolved adjacent lung had higher T cell clonality than tumor and all other tissues. Analysis by sequencing included only one tumor region, so heterogeneity remains possible.

Turning to this clone: Its antigen is undetermined.

This table comes from immunoSEQ multiplex PCR, and its TCRdb copy is limited to in-frame clones, with some not included. This table has 20,000 to 25,000 clones, 80% to 95% appearing once. Germline CDR1 reads DFQATT; CDR2 reads SNEGSKA (reference sequence). This CDR3 is built from 9 residues. This chain connects TRBV20-1 to TRBJ2-7, with no clear D. The sample in question was peripheral blood, obtained before any cancer treatment. This receptor was obtained from a woman aged 35 to 70 with stage I lung adenocarcinoma. The CDR3 bases are TGCACCGCCGGGTACGAGCAGTACTTC. Translated: CTAGYEQYF.